Presented here are 9 T cell receptor beta chains from one specimen sequenced in a study of blood T cells in healthy people across ages. For the second PCR, which ran for roughly 6 to 12 cycles, a sample-barcoded 5' primer and a J-beta primer mix were used. TCRdb re-analysed the 5' RACE reads in MiXCR, keeping a single row per CDR3 protein. In the table there are 1.5 million to 2 million distinct CDR3 sequences, under 30% of which are singletons. The specimen sequenced was blood. All receptors come from a woman younger than 45 in good health.

The genes are TRBV20-1 and TRBJ2-3; 7 nucleotides align to TRBD1. The J segment lost 0 bases and the V segment lost 6 bases, leaving 9 bases of the junction unmatched. CDR1 and CDR2 from the germline V gene are DFQATT and SNEGSKA (reference sequence). The CDR3 runs 15 residues. CDR3 residues: CSAHSGGSSTDTQYF. The DNA of the CDR3 is TGCAGTGCCCACTCAGGGGGATCAAGCACAGATACGCAGTATTTT.

The V call is TRBV27, the J call TRBJ1-2; the D gene is possibly TRBD1 (6 bases). The CDR3 extends over 13 amino acids. V gave up 8 bases and J gave up 4 bases, with 14 bases separating them. Germline-derived CDR1 and CDR2 are MNHEY and SMNVEV (reference sequence). The CDR3 here is CASAKGQLYGYTF. CDR3 nucleotides: TGTGCCAGCGCCAAGGGACAACTCTATGGCTACACCTTC.

Only a few counts were recorded for this clonotype. The gene calls are TRBV3-1 and TRBJ1-2, with D unresolved. The CDR3 is 13 amino acids. Germline V gene sequence: CDR1 LGHDT, CDR2 YNNKEL (reference sequence). Trimming cost V 3 bases and J 4 bases, with 9 bases left between them. CDR3 protein: CASSHPSSYGYTF. CDR3 bases: TGTGCCAGCAGCCACCCCTCCAGCTATGGCTACACCTTC.

The sample holds a few counts of this clonotype. The rearrangement links TRBV3-1 to TRBJ2-3; D gene ambiguous. CDR1 is LGHDT, CDR2 YNNKEL, per germline (reference sequence). V lost 3 bases, J lost 5 bases, and 3 bases lay in between. The CDR3 extends over 11 amino acids. The CDR3 is CASSHQDTQYF. CDR3 bases: TGTGCCAGCAGCCACCAAGATACGCAGTATTTT.

As for this clonotype: It is likely a read error, because the conserved phenylalanine at the end of the CDR3 is missing. This chain connects TRBV10-3 to TRBJ2-3; D not resolved. V lost 4 bases to trimming and J lost 3 bases, with 8 bases between them. CDR1 and CDR2 (germline): ENHRY, SYGVKD. CDR3 length equals 13 residues. Here the CDR3 reads CAISVKGTDTQYL. Here the CDR3 DNA reads TGTGCCATCAGTGTAAAAGGGACAGATACGCAGTATTTG.

In DNA form, the CDR3 reads TGTGCCAGCAAGGGGGGAAATAGCAATCAGCCCCAGCATTTT. Translated: CASKGGNSNQPQHF. This rearrangement joins TRBV2 to TRBJ1-5; TRBD1 might be the D (6 bases). The germline V gene has CDR1 SNHLY and CDR2 FYNNEI. The CDR3 is 14 amino acids. The V end lost 7 bases, the J end lost 0 bases, and 10 bases lay between the germline ends.

This clonotype was observed a few times. The chain combines TRBV28 with TRBJ2-5; D perhaps matches TRBD2 (6 bases). The CDR3 is made up of 14 amino acids. The germline CDR1 and CDR2 sequences are MDHEN and SYDVKM. V was pared by 2 bases and J by 7 bases, with 14 bases between. The CDR3 protein is CASSLTGGVVTQYF. The CDR3 coding sequence is TGTGCCAGCAGTTTAACGGGCGGGGTGGTGACCCAGTACTTC.

Points on this clonotype: The junction shows a germline mismatch at one end, possibly a read error. The V and J genes are TRBV4-3 and TRBJ2-1, with D possibly TRBD2 on 6 matching bases. The germline V gene encodes CDR1 LGHNA and CDR2 YSLEER. The CDR3 extends over 16 amino acids. CDR3: CTSSQVPGDVANEQFF. CDR3 in DNA: TGCACCAGCAGCCAAGTCCCGGGAGATGTGGCGAATGAGCAGTTCTTC.

The gene calls are TRBV2 and TRBJ1-1; no clear D. The CDR3 loop spans 13 amino acids. Trimming removed 0 bases from V and 3 bases from J, with 5 bases in between. Germline-derived CDR1 and CDR2 are SNHLY and FYNNEI. This CDR3 reads CASSEASDTEAFF. As DNA, the CDR3 is TGTGCCAGCAGTGAAGCGAGTGACACTGAAGCTTTCTTT.